This is a list of T cell receptor beta chains from one sample in a study of blood T cells in healthy people across ages. TCRdb re-called the 5' RACE reads with MiXCR, one entry per CDR3 protein. The table includes about 1.5 million distinct CDR3 sequences, 42% detected once. Sequencing input: blood. Receptors were obtained from a woman aged 18-35 years in good health. The CDR3 runs from the conserved cysteine through the conserved F or W. A D gene is named only where the DNA matches it firmly. The size entry is marked missing in some rows and otherwise reads once, few, many or a size class.

CDR3 length: 16; D gene: TRBD1; J gene: TRBJ2-1; clone size: NA; V gene: TRBV3-1; CDR3 protein: CASSHSGTGVYNEQFF; CDR3 DNA: TGTGCCAGCAGCCATAGCGGGACAGGGGTTTACAATGAGCAGTTCTTC
CDR3 length: 14; D gene: TRBD1; J gene: TRBJ2-5; clone size: NA; V gene: TRBV7-2; CDR3 protein: CASSSLRGLYDQYF; CDR3 DNA: TGTGCCAGCAGCTCACTCAGGGGGCTCTACGATCAGTACTTC
CDR3 length: 14; D gene: NA; J gene: TRBJ2-7; clone size: few; V gene: TRBV5-1; CDR3 protein: CASSFEWSYPEQYF; CDR3 DNA: TGCGCCAGCAGCTTCGAATGGTCCTACCCCGAGCAGTACTTC
CDR3 length: 14; D gene: NA; J gene: TRBJ2-7; clone size: NA; V gene: TRBV20-1; CDR3 protein: CSARELAEAYEQYF; CDR3 DNA: TGCAGTGCTAGAGAGTTGGCAGAGGCCTACGAGCAGTACTTC
CDR3 length: 15; D gene: TRBD1; J gene: TRBJ2-7; clone size: NA; V gene: TRBV13; CDR3 protein: CASSASGTGSYEQYF; CDR3 DNA: TGTGCCAGCAGCGCCTCCGGGACAGGGTCTTACGAGCAGTACTTC
CDR3 length: 17; D gene: TRBD1; J gene: TRBJ2-4; clone size: few; V gene: TRBV7-9; CDR3 protein: CASSLSPRTGSKNIQYF; CDR3 DNA: TGTGCCAGCAGCTTATCCCCCCGGACAGGGTCCAAAAACATTCAGTACTTC
CDR3 length: 15; D gene: TRBD1; J gene: TRBJ2-7; clone size: NA; V gene: TRBV5-1; CDR3 protein: CASSPGQAISYEQYF; CDR3 DNA: TGCGCCAGCAGCCCGGGACAGGCGATCTCCTACGAGCAGTACTTC
CDR3 length: 13; D gene: NA; J gene: TRBJ2-7; clone size: NA; V gene: TRBV6-2/TRBV6-3; CDR3 protein: CASSHPNVYEQYF; CDR3 DNA: TGTGCCAGCAGCCACCCGAACGTCTACGAGCAGTACTTC
CDR3 length: 11; D gene: NA; J gene: TRBJ1-2; clone size: NA; V gene: TRBV29-1; CDR3 protein: CSVEEGIGYTF; CDR3 DNA: TGCAGCGTTGAGGAGGGGATTGGCTACACCTTC
CDR3 length: 15; D gene: NA; J gene: TRBJ2-7; clone size: few; V gene: TRBV6-6; CDR3 protein: CASSYKVTDSYEQYF; CDR3 DNA: TGTGCCAGCAGTTACAAAGTCACGGACTCCTACGAGCAGTACTTC
CDR3 length: 15; D gene: TRBD1; J gene: TRBJ1-5; clone size: few; V gene: TRBV12-3/TRBV12-4; CDR3 protein: CASRKQGARNQPQHF; CDR3 DNA: TGTGCCAGCAGGAAACAGGGGGCGAGAAATCAGCCCCAGCATTTT
CDR3 length: 14; D gene: NA; J gene: TRBJ2-2; clone size: few; V gene: TRBV6-1; CDR3 protein: CASTRGPNTGELFF; CDR3 DNA: TGTGCCAGCACTCGCGGTCCTAACACCGGGGAGCTGTTTTTT
CDR3 length: 12; D gene: NA; J gene: TRBJ1-1; clone size: NA; V gene: TRBV6-2/TRBV6-3; CDR3 protein: CASTPTGWQAFF; CDR3 DNA: TGTGCCAGCACCCCAACAGGGTGGCAAGCTTTCTTT
CDR3 length: 13; D gene: NA; J gene: TRBJ2-5; clone size: NA; V gene: TRBV7-2; CDR3 protein: CASSRRRQETQYF; CDR3 DNA: TGTGCCAGCAGTCGTCGGCGGCAAGAGACCCAGTACTTC
CDR3 length: 16; D gene: TRBD2; J gene: TRBJ2-1; clone size: few; V gene: TRBV4-3; CDR3 protein: CASSQGTSGKYNEQFF; CDR3 DNA: TGCGCCAGCAGCCAGGGGACTAGCGGGAAATACAATGAGCAGTTCTTC
CDR3 length: 16; D gene: TRBD1; J gene: TRBJ2-3; clone size: NA; V gene: TRBV6-1; CDR3 protein: CASSEYLTGVTDTQYF; CDR3 DNA: TGTGCCAGCAGTGAATATTTGACAGGGGTCACAGATACGCAGTATTTT
CDR3 length: 12; D gene: NA; J gene: TRBJ1-1; clone size: NA; V gene: TRBV27; CDR3 protein: CASSPGKNEAFF; CDR3 DNA: TGTGCCAGCAGTCCAGGGAAAAATGAAGCTTTCTTT
CDR3 length: 16; D gene: NA; J gene: TRBJ1-6; clone size: NA; V gene: TRBV7-2; CDR3 protein: CASSLHKGIPNSPLHF; CDR3 DNA: TGTGCCAGCAGCTTACATAAGGGAATTCCTAATTCACCCCTCCACTTT
CDR3 length: 12; D gene: NA; J gene: TRBJ2-1; clone size: NA; V gene: TRBV5-1; CDR3 protein: CASRFGGNEQFF; CDR3 DNA: TGCGCCAGCAGGTTCGGCGGGAATGAGCAGTTCTTC
CDR3 length: 15; D gene: TRBD2; J gene: TRBJ2-7; clone size: few; V gene: TRBV12-3/TRBV12-4; CDR3 protein: CASSGLAGPTYEQYF; CDR3 DNA: TGTGCCAGCAGTGGACTAGCGGGGCCAACCTACGAGCAGTACTTC
CDR3 length: 14; D gene: NA; J gene: TRBJ1-1; clone size: few; V gene: TRBV5-5; CDR3 protein: CASSSGGQNTEAFF; CDR3 DNA: TGTGCCAGCAGCTCGGGGGGACAGAACACTGAAGCTTTCTTT
CDR3 length: 14; D gene: TRBD1; J gene: TRBJ1-2; clone size: NA; V gene: TRBV7-2; CDR3 protein: CASSLGQGWNGYTF; CDR3 DNA: TGTGCCAGCAGCTTAGGACAGGGCTGGAATGGCTACACCTTC
CDR3 length: 14; D gene: TRBD1; J gene: TRBJ1-2; clone size: NA; V gene: TRBV3-1; CDR3 protein: CASSQRQGLQGYTF; CDR3 DNA: TGTGCCAGCAGCCAAAGACAGGGGCTACAAGGCTACACCTTC
CDR3 length: 16; D gene: TRBD1; J gene: TRBJ2-7; clone size: NA; V gene: TRBV6-6; CDR3 protein: CASSDPQGASYNEQYF; CDR3 DNA: TGTGCCAGCAGTGACCCCCAGGGGGCCTCCTACAATGAGCAGTACTTC
CDR3 length: 14; D gene: TRBD1; J gene: TRBJ2-7; clone size: few; V gene: TRBV29-1; CDR3 protein: CSVERDSSSYEQYF; CDR3 DNA: TGCAGCGTTGAAAGGGACAGCAGCTCCTACGAGCAGTACTTC
CDR3 length: 15; D gene: NA; J gene: TRBJ2-1; clone size: few; V gene: TRBV9; CDR3 protein: CASSVGAPSYNEQFF; CDR3 DNA: TGTGCCAGCAGCGTAGGGGCCCCCTCCTACAATGAGCAGTTCTTC
CDR3 length: 13; D gene: NA; J gene: TRBJ1-1; clone size: many; V gene: TRBV12-3/TRBV12-4; CDR3 protein: CASSLSENTEAFF; CDR3 DNA: TGTGCCAGCAGTTTATCCGAAAACACTGAAGCTTTCTTT
CDR3 length: 16; D gene: NA; J gene: TRBJ1-2; clone size: few; V gene: TRBV19; CDR3 protein: CASSTVSGQSGYGYTF; CDR3 DNA: TGTGCCAGTAGTACTGTCTCCGGACAATCCGGCTATGGCTACACCTTC
CDR3 length: 11; D gene: NA; J gene: TRBJ2-7; clone size: NA; V gene: TRBV6-2/TRBV6-3; CDR3 protein: CASNGRYEQYF; CDR3 DNA: TGTGCCAGCAATGGACGGTACGAGCAGTACTTC
CDR3 length: 17; D gene: NA; J gene: TRBJ2-1; clone size: NA; V gene: TRBV2; CDR3 protein: CASSVAYRGGWKYEQFF; CDR3 DNA: TGTGCCAGCAGTGTGGCTTATAGAGGAGGATGGAAGTATGAGCAGTTCTTC
CDR3 length: 15; D gene: TRBD1; J gene: TRBJ2-3; clone size: NA; V gene: TRBV29-1; CDR3 protein: CSGGGQGEDTDTQYF; CDR3 DNA: TGCAGCGGGGGGGGACAGGGTGAGGACACAGATACGCAGTATTTT
CDR3 length: 13; D gene: NA; J gene: TRBJ2-7; clone size: few; V gene: TRBV7-6; CDR3 protein: CASSLKRNHEQYF; CDR3 DNA: TGTGCCAGCAGCTTGAAGCGGAACCACGAGCAGTACTTC
CDR3 length: 16; D gene: NA; J gene: TRBJ2-1; clone size: NA; V gene: TRBV18; CDR3 protein: CASSPPIAGSGNEQFF; CDR3 DNA: TGTGCCAGCTCACCACCGATCGCGGGCTCTGGGAATGAGCAGTTCTTC
CDR3 length: 15; D gene: NA; J gene: TRBJ1-4; clone size: NA; V gene: TRBV7-9; CDR3 protein: CASSLVSPWDEKLFF; CDR3 DNA: TGTGCCAGCAGCTTAGTTTCTCCCTGGGATGAAAAACTGTTTTTT
CDR3 length: 15; D gene: TRBD1; J gene: TRBJ2-1; clone size: once; V gene: TRBV5-1; CDR3 protein: CASSPAGQGYNEQFF; CDR3 DNA: TGCGCCAGCAGCCCAGCGGGACAGGGATACAATGAGCAGTTCTTC
CDR3 length: 14; D gene: NA; J gene: TRBJ1-2; clone size: few; V gene: TRBV20-1; CDR3 protein: CSARARGGSYGYTF; CDR3 DNA: TGCAGTGCTAGAGCCCGGGGAGGGAGTTATGGCTACACCTTC
CDR3 length: 14; D gene: NA; J gene: TRBJ1-5; clone size: many; V gene: TRBV9; CDR3 protein: CASVNYRENQPQHF; CDR3 DNA: TGTGCCAGCGTTAATTACAGGGAAAATCAGCCCCAGCATTTT
CDR3 length: 19; D gene: TRBD2; J gene: TRBJ2-7; clone size: NA; V gene: TRBV23-1; CDR3 protein: CASSQSYSWYDGRSYEQYF; CDR3 DNA: TGCGCCAGCAGTCAATCGTATAGTTGGTATGACGGGAGGTCCTACGAGCAGTACTTC
CDR3 length: 15; D gene: NA; J gene: TRBJ1-6; clone size: NA; V gene: TRBV14; CDR3 protein: CASSRHTGLNSPLHF; CDR3 DNA: TGTGCCAGCAGCCGCCATACAGGGCTCAATTCACCCCTCCACTTT
CDR3 length: 17; D gene: NA; J gene: TRBJ2-4; clone size: NA; V gene: TRBV5-8; CDR3 protein: CASSSVGGVKAKNIQYF; CDR3 DNA: TGTGCCAGCAGCTCGGTGGGCGGGGTTAAAGCCAAAAACATTCAGTACTTC
CDR3 length: 13; D gene: NA; J gene: TRBJ1-1; clone size: NA; V gene: TRBV6-2/TRBV6-3; CDR3 protein: CASSDPKNTEAFF; CDR3 DNA: TGTGCCAGCAGTGACCCCAAGAACACTGAAGCTTTCTTT
CDR3 length: 16; D gene: TRBD1; J gene: TRBJ2-1; clone size: NA; V gene: TRBV5-1; CDR3 protein: CASSPWGQGAGNEQFF; CDR3 DNA: TGCGCCAGCAGCCCCTGGGGACAGGGGGCAGGGAATGAGCAGTTCTTC
CDR3 length: 15; D gene: NA; J gene: TRBJ2-7; clone size: few; V gene: TRBV25-1; CDR3 protein: CASSERASLLNEQYF; CDR3 DNA: TGTGCCAGCAGTGAACGCGCATCCCTCCTGAACGAGCAGTACTTC
CDR3 length: 20; D gene: TRBD1; J gene: TRBJ1-6; clone size: NA; V gene: TRBV27; CDR3 protein: CASSVWAGTGGPFYNSPLHF; CDR3 DNA: TGTGCCAGCAGTGTCTGGGCCGGGACAGGGGGTCCCTTTTATAATTCACCCCTCCACTTT
CDR3 length: 16; D gene: TRBD1; J gene: TRBJ1-2; clone size: NA; V gene: TRBV4-1; CDR3 protein: CASSPGTVKGPRGYTF; CDR3 DNA: TGCGCCAGCAGCCCCGGGACAGTAAAGGGCCCGAGGGGCTACACCTTC
CDR3 length: 17; D gene: NA; J gene: TRBJ2-1; clone size: NA; V gene: TRBV21-1; CDR3 protein: CASSRAGTLSSYNEQFF; CDR3 DNA: TGTGCCAGCAGCAGAGCCGGGACACTCAGCTCCTACAATGAGCAGTTCTTC
CDR3 length: 16; D gene: NA; J gene: TRBJ1-5; clone size: NA; V gene: TRBV12-3/TRBV12-4; CDR3 protein: CASSPGWGGFNQPQHF; CDR3 DNA: TGTGCCAGCAGTCCCGGCTGGGGGGGCTTCAATCAGCCCCAGCATTTT
CDR3 length: 14; D gene: NA; J gene: TRBJ2-5; clone size: few; V gene: TRBV20-1; CDR3 protein: CSAKGLQYQETQYF; CDR3 DNA: TGCAGTGCTAAGGGACTTCAGTACCAAGAGACCCAGTACTTC
CDR3 length: 14; D gene: NA; J gene: TRBJ2-7; clone size: NA; V gene: TRBV30; CDR3 protein: CAWSEGGISYEQYF; CDR3 DNA: TGTGCCTGGAGTGAAGGGGGAATCTCCTACGAGCAGTACTTC
CDR3 length: 16; D gene: NA; J gene: TRBJ2-1; clone size: few; V gene: TRBV9; CDR3 protein: CASSVGRGSGYNEQFF; CDR3 DNA: TGTGCCAGCAGCGTAGGGAGGGGGTCGGGTTACAATGAGCAGTTCTTC
CDR3 length: 12; D gene: NA; J gene: TRBJ1-2; clone size: NA; V gene: TRBV29-1; CDR3 protein: CSVVYGSDGYTF; CDR3 DNA: TGCAGCGTAGTCTATGGAAGCGATGGCTACACCTTC